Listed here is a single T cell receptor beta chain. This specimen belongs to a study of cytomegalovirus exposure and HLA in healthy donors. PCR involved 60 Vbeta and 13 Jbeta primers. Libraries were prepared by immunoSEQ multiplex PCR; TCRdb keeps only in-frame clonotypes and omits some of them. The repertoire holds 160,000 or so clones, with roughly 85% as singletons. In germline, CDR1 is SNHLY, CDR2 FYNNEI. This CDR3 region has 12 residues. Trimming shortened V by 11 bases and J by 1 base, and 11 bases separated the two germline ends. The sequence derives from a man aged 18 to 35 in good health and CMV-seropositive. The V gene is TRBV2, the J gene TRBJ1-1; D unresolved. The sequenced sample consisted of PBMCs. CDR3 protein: CASSPRNTEAFF. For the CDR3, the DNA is TGTGCCTCAAGTCCGAGGAACACTGAAGCTTTCTTT.